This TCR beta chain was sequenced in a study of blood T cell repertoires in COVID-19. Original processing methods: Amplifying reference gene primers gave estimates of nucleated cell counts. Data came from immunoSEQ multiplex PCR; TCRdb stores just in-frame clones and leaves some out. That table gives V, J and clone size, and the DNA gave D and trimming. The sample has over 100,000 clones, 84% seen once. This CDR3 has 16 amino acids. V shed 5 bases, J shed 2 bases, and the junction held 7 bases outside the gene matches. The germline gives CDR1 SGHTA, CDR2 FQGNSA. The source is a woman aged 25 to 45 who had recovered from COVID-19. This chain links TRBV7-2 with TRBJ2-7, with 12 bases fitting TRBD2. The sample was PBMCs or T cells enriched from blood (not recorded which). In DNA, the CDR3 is TGTGCCAGCAGCACAGGACTAGCGGGACGCACCTACGAGCAGTACTTC. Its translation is CASSTGLAGRTYEQYF.